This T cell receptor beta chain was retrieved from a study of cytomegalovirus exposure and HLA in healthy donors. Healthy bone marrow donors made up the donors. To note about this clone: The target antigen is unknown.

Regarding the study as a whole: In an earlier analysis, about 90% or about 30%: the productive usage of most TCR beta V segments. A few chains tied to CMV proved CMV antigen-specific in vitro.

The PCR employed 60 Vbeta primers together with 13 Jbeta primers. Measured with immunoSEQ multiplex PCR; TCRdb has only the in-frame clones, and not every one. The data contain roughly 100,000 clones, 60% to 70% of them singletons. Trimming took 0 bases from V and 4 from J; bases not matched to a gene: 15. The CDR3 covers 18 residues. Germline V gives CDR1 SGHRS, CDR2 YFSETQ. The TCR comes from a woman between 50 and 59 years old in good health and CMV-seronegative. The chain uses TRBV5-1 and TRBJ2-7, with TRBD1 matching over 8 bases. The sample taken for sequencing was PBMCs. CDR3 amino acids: CASSLARTDRGRTYEQYF. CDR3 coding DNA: TGCGCCAGCAGCTTGGCCCGTACCGACAGGGGCAGAACTTACGAGCAGTACTTC. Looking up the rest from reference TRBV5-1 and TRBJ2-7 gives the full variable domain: KAGVTQTPRYLIKTRGQQVTLSCSPISGHRSVSWYQQTPGQGLQFLFEYFSETQRNKGNFPGRFSGRQFSNSRSEMNVSTLELGDSALYLCASSLARTDRGRTYEQYFGPGTRLTVT.